A single sample is the source of the 9 T cell receptor beta chains below, sequenced in a study of blood T cell repertoires in COVID-19. Sequencing was performed with immunoSEQ multiplex PCR; in TCRdb, only in-frame clones are kept and a portion is missing. This sample yields 150,000 to 200,000 clones, of which 70% to 90% are seen a single time; 7% to 10% belongs to the top ten. The sequenced sample was peripheral blood. These receptors all come from a man aged 50 to 59 with active or convalescent COVID-19.

V usage is TRBV5-4 and J usage is TRBJ2-1, with 14 bases that match TRBD2. Germline assignment: CDR1 SGHNT and CDR2 YYREEE (reference sequence). The ends lost 6 bases at V and 9 bases at J; junction bases unmatched: 11. The CDR3 is 16 amino acids. The CDR3 sequence: CASNIRLAGGLGEQFF. DNA for the CDR3: TGTGCCAGCAACATTCGACTAGCGGGGGGGCTGGGTGAGCAGTTCTTC.

The V and J genes are TRBV25-1 and TRBJ1-2; possibly TRBD1 for D (5 bases). Germline V gene lookup returns CDR1 MGHDK and CDR2 SYGVNS. V was cut by 2 bases and J by 1 base, with 11 bases left in between. This CDR3 region has 15 residues. The CDR3 DNA reads TGTGCCAGCAGTGAAGGGGGGGGACTTAACTATGGCTACACCTTC. As protein: CASSEGGGLNYGYTF.

V and J are TRBV28 and TRBJ1-2; TRBD1 is a possible D gene (5 bases). Germline-derived CDR1 and CDR2 are MDHEN and SYDVKM. The CDR3 is 12 residues long. With 6 bases removed from V and 7 bases from J, the gap between germline ends came to 12 bases. CDR3 sequence reads: CASRSGVGGYTF. DNA for the CDR3: TGTGCCAGCAGGTCGGGGGTAGGTGGCTACACCTTC.

The chain couples TRBV6-5 to TRBJ1-1, with D possibly being TRBD1 (6 bases). CDR1 MNHEY and CDR2 SVGAGI come from the germline V gene. CDR3 length: 13 amino acids. V lost 8 bases and J 4 bases, leaving 14 bases between the germline ends. CDR3 coding DNA: TGTGCCAGCTACAGGGTTGGGGCCACTGAAGCTTTCTTT. It specifies CASYRVGATEAFF.

This rearrangement joins TRBV2 to TRBJ1-2, with D tentatively TRBD1 (5 bases). Trimming removed 4 bases at V and 3 bases at J, with 12 bases between. This CDR3 contains 14 residues. Germline lookup yields CDR1 SNHLY and CDR2 FYNNEI. CDR3 nucleotides: TGTGCCAGCAGTGTGATCGGCAGGGACTATGGCTACACCTTC. This gives the protein CASSVIGRDYGYTF.

The genes are TRBV5-1 and TRBJ2-1; D is unclear. The CDR3 contains 11 residues. CDR1 and CDR2 from the germline V gene are SGHRS and YFSETQ. The germline V and J ends were trimmed by 4 bases and 5 bases, with 4 bases remaining between them. This CDR3 is CASSADNEQFF. The CDR3 nucleotides are TGCGCCAGCAGCGCGGACAATGAGCAGTTCTTC.

This chain connects TRBV5-4 to TRBJ2-1; 7 nucleotides align to TRBD2. This CDR3 is built from 15 residues. Germline lookup yields CDR1 SGHNT and CDR2 YYREEE (reference sequence). J was trimmed by 7 bases and V by 0 bases; bases with no gene match: 7. This CDR3 reads CASSLVGGSGNEQFF. The CDR3 coding sequence is TGTGCCAGCAGCTTGGTTGGCGGGAGCGGGAATGAGCAGTTCTTC. The complete variable domain, with remaining parts taken from reference TRBV5-4 and TRBJ2-1, reads ETGVTQSPTHLIKTRGQQVTLRCSSQSGHNTVSWYQQALGQGPQFIFQYYREEENGRGNFPPRFSGLQFPNYSSELNVNALELDDSALYLCASSLVGGSGNEQFFGPGTRLTVL.

The chain couples TRBV6-5 to TRBJ1-2; D unresolved. This CDR3 comprises 15 residues. CDR1 is MNHEY, CDR2 SVGAGI, per germline. The V gene lost 0 bases and the J gene lost 4 bases, with 12 bases spanning the gap. The DNA for the CDR3 is TGTGCCAGCAGTTACTCTCCGGCGGGCAGCTATGGCTACACCTTC. Its protein product is CASSYSPAGSYGYTF.

The chain uses TRBV7-6 and TRBJ1-5; D not certain. This CDR3 comprises 14 residues. Between the trimmed V and J ends, which lost 5 bases and 5 bases, there was a span of 13 bases. The germline CDR1 and CDR2 sequences are SGHVS and FNYEAQ. The CDR3 nucleotides read TGTGCCAGCAGCGCCAGCGGCGGAGATCAGCCCCAGCATTTT. It codes for CASSASGGDQPQHF.